These 5 T cell receptor beta chains share one sample of origin, sequenced in a study of shared clonotypes between healthy human individuals. Assay used: immunoSEQ multiplex PCR; TCRdb lists only in-frame clones, some missing. The sample includes roughly 640,000 clones, about 74% of them seen just once. The material sequenced was memory CD4+ T cells sorted from blood. Sample subset: CD45RA-negative fraction. These receptors all come from a woman aged 30 to 39 in good health.

The DNA for the CDR3 is TGTGCCAGCAGCGTCCGACAGGGTATGGGGGAGCTGTTTTTT. Protein sequence: CASSVRQGMGELFF. The chain combines TRBV9 with TRBJ2-2; the match to TRBD1 covers 7 bases. The germline V gene encodes CDR1 SGDLS and CDR2 YYNGEE. The V gene end was trimmed by 2 bases and the J gene end by 8 bases; junction bases not matched to a gene: 6. The CDR3 consists of 14 residues.

This clone was seen more than once but under ten times. This chain joins TRBV19 and TRBJ2-1; perhaps TRBD1 as D (5 bases). The V gene's germline CDR1 is LNHDA and CDR2 SQIVND (reference sequence). The ends were cut back, 1 base at V and 13 bases at J, with 20 bases in the middle. CDR3 length: 15 amino acids. This CDR3 reads CASSIATGQEIQQFF. The DNA for the CDR3 is TGTGCCAGTAGTATAGCTACAGGCCAGGAAATTCAACAGTTCTTC.

This chain's CDR3 is CASSLALVAGGGNEQFF. Here the CDR3 DNA reads TGTGCCAGCAGCTTAGCGCTAGTAGCGGGAGGGGGAAATGAGCAGTTCTTC. J is TRBJ2-1 and V is TRBV7-2, with TRBD2 matching 11 bases. The length of the CDR3 is 17 residues. Unmatched junction bases numbered 8, after V lost 0 bases and J lost 7 bases. Germline CDR1 SGHTA, CDR2 FQGNSA.

This chain joins TRBV2 and TRBJ2-1, with TRBD1 identical over 8 bases. Germline V CDR1 and CDR2: SNHLY, FYNNEI. The CDR3 extends over 15 amino acids. J was trimmed by 14 bases and V by 7 bases; bases with no gene match: 19. The CDR3 nucleotides read TGTGCCAGCAACGAAGGGGACAGGCCATTGGGCCGGAAGTTCTTC. This translates into CASNEGDRPLGRKFF. The variable domain in full, with the rest retrieved from reference TRBV2 and TRBJ2-1, is EPEVTQTPSHQVTQMGQEVILRCVPISNHLYFYWYRQILGQKVEFLVSFYNNEISEKSEIFDDQFSVERPDGSNFTLKIRSTKLEDSAMYFCASNEGDRPLGRKFFGPGTRLTVL.

The rearrangement links TRBV28 to TRBJ2-7; D unresolved. Germline CDR1 is MDHEN and CDR2 is SYDVKM. Trimming removed 7 bases from V and 3 bases from J, with 10 bases in between. The CDR3 is 12 residues long. Written as DNA, the CDR3 is TGTGCCAGCAAAGGGTCGCTCTACGAGCAGTACTTC. This gives the protein CASKGSLYEQYF. The variable domain in full, with the rest retrieved from reference TRBV28 and TRBJ2-7, is DVKVTQSSRYLVKRTGEKVFLECVQDMDHENMFWYRQDPGLGLRLIYFSYDVKMKEKGDIPEGYSVSREKKERFSLILESASTNQTSMYLCASKGSLYEQYFGPGTRLTVT.